One sample yielded the 27 T cell receptor beta chains listed below, sequenced in a study of blood T cell repertoires in COVID-19. Profiling relied on immunoSEQ multiplex PCR, and the TCRdb table lists in-frame clones only, not all of them. The sample carries about 74,000 clones, 85% to 90% recorded once. Sequenced input: peripheral blood. All receptors come from a woman older than 75 with active or convalescent COVID-19.

The chain carries TRBV6-2 or TRBV6-3 and TRBJ2-1, with a possible D match to TRBD2 (5 bases). V gave up 5 bases and J gave up 2 bases, with 10 bases separating them. The CDR3 is 14 amino acids. Germline CDR1 MNHEY, CDR2 SVGEGT. CDR3 DNA sequence: TGTGCCAGCAGTCGGGGAAAGGCCTACAATGAGCAGTTCTTC. The encoded protein is CASSRGKAYNEQFF.

This clone was seen only a few times. This chain connects TRBV19 to TRBJ1-4, with 9 nucleotides matching TRBD1. CDR1 is LNHDA and CDR2 is SQIVND in the germline V gene (reference sequence). CDR3 length: 18 amino acids. V lost 6 bases and J lost 7; bases outside the gene matches: 18. CDR3 DNA: TGTGCCAGTAGAGACTCGGGGACAGGGAGGAGGGGAGGTGAAAAACTGTTTTTT. Protein product: CASRDSGTGRRGGEKLFF.

V usage is TRBV29-1 and J usage is TRBJ2-3; TRBD2 matches 8 bases. This CDR3 has 15 residues. Germline CDR1 is SQVTM and CDR2 is ANQGSEA. After removal of 4 bases from V and 2 bases from J, the junction contained 8 bases not matched to a gene. CDR3 sequence reads: CSVGGFSGTTDTQYF. CDR3 coding DNA: TGCAGCGTTGGGGGCTTTAGCGGGACCACAGATACGCAGTATTTT.

The chain has TRBV7-2 and TRBJ1-4; D is ambiguous. Germline values: CDR1 SGHTA, CDR2 FQGNSA. The V gene lost 5 bases and the J gene lost 4 bases, with 11 bases spanning the gap. This CDR3 has 14 residues. The CDR3 nucleotides read TGTGCCAGCAGCCCCAGAGGTGGTAATGAAAAACTGTTTTTT. Protein: CASSPRGGNEKLFF.

This rearrangement joins TRBV20-1 to TRBJ2-1, with D perhaps TRBD2 (6 bases). The CDR3 extends over 14 amino acids. Trimming cost V 3 bases and J 6 bases, with 15 bases left between them. The V gene's germline CDR1 is DFQATT and CDR2 SNEGSKA (reference sequence). CDR3 sequence reads: CSASRGGTGNEQFF. CDR3 coding DNA: TGCAGTGCTAGTAGAGGAGGGACTGGCAATGAGCAGTTCTTC.

This clone has more than one count but fewer than ten. The chain carries TRBV29-1 and TRBJ1-2; TRBD1 might be the D (5 bases). Germline V lookup: CDR1 SQVTM, CDR2 ANQGSEA. This CDR3 contains 12 residues. V was cut by 6 bases and J by 4 bases, with 12 bases left in between. The CDR3 DNA is TGCAGCGTGGGCCTAGGGGCCTATGGCTACACCTTC. Protein sequence: CSVGLGAYGYTF.

This clone has a handful of counts. The CDR3 DNA follows: TGTGCCAGCAGCATTCGGACAGGAAAACTGTTTTTT. Encoded protein: CASSIRTGKLFF. The V and J genes are TRBV5-8 and TRBJ1-4; 7 nucleotides agree with TRBD1. Germline V gene lookup returns CDR1 SGHTS and CDR2 YDEGEE. This CDR3 has 12 amino acids. V gave up 4 bases and J gave up 10 bases; unmatched junction bases: 4.

This clone was detected once. The chain uses TRBV14 and TRBJ2-6, with D maybe TRBD1 (6 bases). CDR3 size: 16 residues. Trimming removed 4 bases from V and 0 bases from J, with 10 bases in between. The germline V gene has CDR1 SGHDN and CDR2 FVKESK. The CDR3 loop is CASSPPGASGANVLTF. The CDR3 bases are TGTGCCAGCAGCCCCCCAGGGGCCTCTGGGGCCAACGTCCTGACTTTC.

The chain combines TRBV6-5 with TRBJ2-1; a possible D gene is TRBD1 (6 bases). Trimming left V 6 bases short and J 8 bases short, with 8 bases between. This CDR3 region has 11 residues. Germline CDR1 and CDR2: MNHEY and SVGAGI. Here the CDR3 DNA reads TGTGCCAGCAGGCGACAGGATGAGCAGTTCTTC. Translating it yields CASRRQDEQFF.

The chain recombines TRBV10-3 with TRBJ2-7; 7 bases are shared with TRBD2. V gave up 4 bases and J gave up 0 bases; unmatched junction bases: 9. The CDR3 extends over 16 amino acids. Germline V gene lookup returns CDR1 ENHRY and CDR2 SYGVKD. The DNA of the CDR3 is TGTGCCATCAGTGCCCCTGATAAGCGGGGCTCCTACGAGCAGTACTTC. Protein product: CAISAPDKRGSYEQYF.

The gene calls are TRBV12-2 and TRBJ2-1; the DNA was not used to check the table's D call, TRBD2. TRBV12-2 represents a pseudogene. This CDR3 has 14 residues. As DNA, the CDR3 is TGTGCAAGTCGCCTAAGCGGGCGCTACAATGAGCAGTTCTTC. Protein sequence: CASRLSGRYNEQFF.

The chain employs TRBV7-2 and TRBJ1-6; D is ambiguous. The V end was cut by 0 bases, the J end by 9 bases, with 6 bases between. The CDR3 is 13 amino acids. Germline lookup yields CDR1 SGHTA and CDR2 FQGNSA. The CDR3: CASSLAQRSPLHF. CDR3 sequence (DNA): TGTGCCAGCAGCTTAGCCCAGCGTTCACCCCTCCACTTT.

This clone was found a few times. The V gene is TRBV19, the J gene TRBJ2-3; weak D call: TRBD2 (6 bases). The CDR3 extends over 17 amino acids. The V gene's germline CDR1 is LNHDA and CDR2 SQIVND (reference sequence). V lost 3 bases to trimming and J lost 3 bases, with 19 bases between them. The CDR3 reads CASSIGGPGVETDTQYF. CDR3 nucleotides: TGTGCCAGTAGTATTGGGGGACCGGGAGTGGAGACAGATACGCAGTATTTT.

V and J are TRBV9 and TRBJ2-7, with TRBD1 matching 10 bases. V was clipped by 4 bases and J by 2 bases; unmatched bases: 6. The CDR3 covers 15 residues. Looked up from germline, CDR1 is SGDLS and CDR2 is YYNGEE. The CDR3 coding sequence is TGTGCCAGCAGCCCCCACGGACAGGGGGCCTACGAGCAGTACTTC. This translates into CASSPHGQGAYEQYF.

V usage is TRBV30 and J usage is TRBJ1-5; D perhaps matches TRBD1 (6 bases). The germline gives CDR1 GTSNPN, CDR2 SVGIG (reference sequence). The CDR3 covers 16 residues. The V gene lost 2 bases and the J gene lost 1 base, with 15 bases spanning the gap. CDR3 in amino acids: CAWSPLRGWSNQPQHF. CDR3 bases: TGTGCCTGGAGTCCCCTCAGGGGCTGGAGCAATCAGCCCCAGCATTTT.

The J gene is TRBJ2-7, the V gene TRBV27, with D possibly TRBD1 on 8 matching bases. The CDR3 extends over 13 amino acids. The germline gives CDR1 MNHEY, CDR2 SMNVEV (reference sequence). Trimming removed 2 bases from V and 9 bases from J, with 14 bases in between. The CDR3 loop is CASSLRTGRVQYF. CDR3 nucleotide sequence: TGTGCCAGCAGTTTAAGGACAGGGAGGGTGCAGTACTTC.

The genes are TRBV14 and TRBJ1-4; D perhaps matches TRBD1 (5 bases). Trimming stripped 3 bases from V and 8 bases from J, with 19 bases between. Looked up from germline, CDR1 is SGHDN and CDR2 is FVKESK. The CDR3 has 16 amino acids. The CDR3 coding sequence is TGTGCCAGCAGCCATACGCCCGGGCCGGGGGGGGAAAAACTGTTTTTT. Protein product: CASSHTPGPGGEKLFF.

The rearrangement links TRBV24-1 to TRBJ2-7; 8 positions agree with TRBD1. Germline V lookup: CDR1 KGHDR, CDR2 SFDVKD. V lost 0 bases to trimming and J lost 8 bases; unmatched junction nucleotides: 14. This CDR3 is built from 17 residues. CDR3 region: CATSDLQGPGGSSQQYF. CDR3 in DNA: TGTGCCACCAGTGATTTGCAAGGGCCAGGGGGCTCATCTCAGCAGTACTTC.

The chain links TRBV20-1 to TRBJ2-7; 10 bases map to TRBD2. CDR3 length equals 16 residues. The V and J ends lost 3 bases and 0 bases, in that order; junction bases with no gene match: 8. Per germline, CDR1 DFQATT and CDR2 SNEGSKA (reference sequence). The CDR3 region is CSASRIAGGSSYEQYF. The CDR3 DNA reads as TGCAGTGCTAGTCGGATAGCGGGGGGAAGCTCCTACGAGCAGTACTTC.

For this clone: The junction and the germline gene differ at one end; a read error may be behind it. The chain has TRBV7-7 and TRBJ2-3; D is possibly TRBD2 (5 bases). Germline-derived CDR1 and CDR2 are SSHAT and FNYEAQ (reference sequence). The CDR3 has 15 amino acids. The DNA for the CDR3 is TGTGCTAGCAGCTTAGCGCACGGTAGCTCAGATACGCAGTATTTT. Translated: CASSLAHGSSDTQYF.

The chain recombines TRBV7-3 with TRBJ2-7, with 8 bases that match TRBD2. CDR1 and CDR2 from the germline V gene are SGHTA and FQGTGA. J was trimmed by 2 bases and V by 5 bases; bases with no gene match: 5. This CDR3 spans 14 amino acids. CDR3 bases: TGTGCCAGCAGCCCGAGCGGGAGCCCCTACGAGCAGTACTTC. Protein sequence: CASSPSGSPYEQYF. The whole variable domain, filled in from reference TRBV7-3 and TRBJ2-7, reads GAGVSQTPSNKVTEKGKYVELRCDPISGHTALYWYRQSLGQGPEFLIYFQGTGAADDSGLPNDRFFAVRPEGSVSTLKIQRTERGDSAVYLCASSPSGSPYEQYFGPGTRLTVT.

This chain links TRBV5-4 with TRBJ2-3; TRBD2 matches at 13 bases. CDR3 length: 17 amino acids. Germline CDR1 SGHNT, CDR2 YYREEE (reference sequence). The V gene end was trimmed by 2 bases and the J gene end by 1 base; junction bases not matched to a gene: 4. In DNA, the CDR3 is TGTGCCAGCAGCTTTCGACTAGCGGGGGGAGGCACAGATACGCAGTATTTT. Translated: CASSFRLAGGGTDTQYF. Combining the CDR3 with reference TRBV5-4 and TRBJ2-3 gives the whole variable domain ETGVTQSPTHLIKTRGQQVTLRCSSQSGHNTVSWYQQALGQGPQFIFQYYREEENGRGNFPPRFSGLQFPNYSSELNVNALELDDSALYLCASSFRLAGGGTDTQYFGPGTRLTVL.

The chain couples TRBV2 to TRBJ2-3, with D unresolved. Germline assignment: CDR1 SNHLY and CDR2 FYNNEI. This CDR3 is 16 amino acids long. Trimming left V 0 bases short and J 0 bases short, with 10 bases between. This chain's CDR3 is CASSEARPESTDTQYF. CDR3 bases: TGTGCCAGCAGTGAAGCGCGGCCGGAGAGCACAGATACGCAGTATTTT.

The V call is TRBV6-5, the J call TRBJ2-3, with a possible D match to TRBD2 (6 bases). The CDR3 extends over 15 amino acids. CDR1 is MNHEY, CDR2 SVGAGI, per germline. The ends were cut back, 6 bases at V and 3 bases at J, with 16 bases in the middle. The DNA of the CDR3 is TGTGCCAGCAGGCACGCCGGGAGCAGGACAGATACGCAGTATTTT. Its translation is CASRHAGSRTDTQYF.

The V and J genes are TRBV5-1 and TRBJ2-3; 7 bases map to TRBD1. From germline, CDR1 is SGHRS and CDR2 YFSETQ. V lost 3 bases and J lost 2; bases outside the gene matches: 6. The CDR3 totals 15 residues. In DNA form, the CDR3 reads TGCGCCAGCAGCTCTTCCGGGACAGACACAGATACGCAGTATTTT. It codes for CASSSSGTDTDTQYF. Variable domain in full (rest from reference TRBV5-1 and TRBJ2-3): KAGVTQTPRYLIKTRGQQVTLSCSPISGHRSVSWYQQTPGQGLQFLFEYFSETQRNKGNFPGRFSGRQFSNSRSEMNVSTLELGDSALYLCASSSSGTDTDTQYFGPGTRLTVL.

The chain joins TRBV7-9 to TRBJ1-2; possible D gene TRBD1, 6 bases. The germline CDR1 and CDR2 sequences are SEHNR and FQNEAQ (reference sequence). Trimming took off 4 bases at V and 3 bases at J, with 9 bases between the two ends. This CDR3 spans 13 amino acids. The CDR3 DNA follows: TGTGCCAGCAGCTCGAAGGGGGACTATGGCTACACCTTC. Its translation: CASSSKGDYGYTF.

The J gene is TRBJ2-3, the V gene TRBV6-2 or TRBV6-3; 8 bases align to TRBD2. Germline CDR1 reads MNHEY; CDR2 reads SVGEGT. The CDR3 contains 19 residues. Losses at the gene ends were 2 bases for V and 0 bases for J; bases not matched to a gene: 13. As DNA, the CDR3 is TGTGCCAGCAGTTACACGCCGGGACTAGACTTTTCTAGCACAGATACGCAGTATTTT. This sequence encodes CASSYTPGLDFSSTDTQYF.